This passage covers 27 T cell receptor beta chains from one sample sequenced in a study of early T cells in non-severe SARS-CoV-2 infection. TCRdb ran MiXCR on the 5' RACE reads and lists one entry per CDR3 protein. The table includes around 30,000 distinct CDR3 sequences, 5.6% detected once. The sequenced sample consisted of whole blood. These receptors were obtained from an adult who was a healthcare worker with PCR-confirmed SARS-CoV-2 infection or an uninfected control (not recorded which).

This clonotype was observed a handful of times. The chain recombines TRBV12-3 or TRBV12-4 with TRBJ2-2; D is possibly TRBD1 (6 bases). The CDR3 extends over 17 amino acids. V shed 4 bases and J shed 7 bases, with 22 bases lying between them. CDR3 sequence: CASSWQRSGQGIGELFF. In nucleotides, the CDR3 is TGTGCCAGCAGTTGGCAAAGATCGGGACAAGGGATCGGGGAGCTGTTTTTT.

Ten or more counts support this clonotype. The junction departs from the called germline gene at one end, perhaps through a read error. The J gene is TRBJ2-5, the V gene TRBV12-3 or TRBV12-4, with a possible D match to TRBD2 (6 bases). The CDR3 loop spans 16 amino acids. DNA for the CDR3: TGTGCCAGTAGTTTAGTCGGGAGCCCCGACCAAGAGACCCAGTACTTC. Translating it yields CASSLVGSPDQETQYF.

This clonotype was seen at least ten times. This rearrangement joins TRBV18 to TRBJ2-2; tentatively, D is TRBD1 or TRBD2 (5 bases each). V dropped 0 bases and J dropped 5 bases, with 13 bases sitting between them. The length of the CDR3 is 16 residues. CDR1 is KGHSH, CDR2 LQKENI, per germline. CDR3 residues: CASSPPGTARTGELFF. CDR3 coding DNA: TGTGCCAGCTCACCACCGGGGACGGCCAGGACCGGGGAGCTGTTTTTT.

This clonotype was seen only a few times. V usage is TRBV7-2 and J usage is TRBJ2-2; 7 positions match TRBD2. After removal of 6 bases from V and 7 bases from J, the junction contained 11 bases not matched to a gene. CDR3 size: 15 residues. Germline V gene sequence: CDR1 SGHTA, CDR2 FQGNSA. The CDR3 nucleotides read TGTGCCAGCAGGCCCGTGGCGGGAGCAGGCGGGGAGCTGTTTTTT. Its translation is CASRPVAGAGGELFF.

This clonotype was found many times. This chain's CDR3 is CASKTPSYNEQFF. In nucleotides, the CDR3 is TGTGCCAGCAAGACACCGAGCTACAATGAGCAGTTCTTC. J is TRBJ2-1 and V is TRBV6-1, with unresolved D. V lost 7 bases, J lost 3 bases, and 10 bases lay in between. CDR3 length: 13 amino acids. Germline V gene sequence: CDR1 MNHNS, CDR2 SASEGT.

This clonotype was detected many times. V and J are TRBV20-1 and TRBJ2-7, with TRBD2 matching 9 bases. CDR3 size: 14 residues. Germline lookup yields CDR1 DFQATT and CDR2 SNEGSKA (reference sequence). V was clipped by 3 bases and J by 4 bases; unmatched bases: 7. CDR3 bases: TGCAGTGCTAGGGGGCTAGCGGGGAAATACGAGCAGTACTTC. Its protein product is CSARGLAGKYEQYF.

This clonotype turned up a few times. The CDR3 reads CASSLKIERTDTQYF. The DNA of the CDR3 is TGTGCCAGCAGCTTAAAAATAGAACGCACAGATACGCAGTATTTT. The chain recombines TRBV7-9 with TRBJ2-3; no clear D gene. Trimming took off 2 bases at V and 1 base at J, with 10 bases between the two ends. The CDR3 length is 15 residues. CDR1 and CDR2 (germline): SEHNR, FQNEAQ (reference sequence).

This clonotype was seen at least ten times. Compared with germline, one end of the junction differs, possibly owing to a read error. In nucleotides, the CDR3 is TGTGCTAGCAGCTTAGCCCAGGGGAGTGAGCAGTTCTTC. It yields the protein CASSLAQGSEQFF. The chain combines TRBV7-7 with TRBJ2-1; D is perhaps TRBD1 (6 bases). The CDR3 contains 13 residues. Germline V gives CDR1 SSHAT, CDR2 FNYEAQ (reference sequence).

The rearrangement uses TRBV20-1 and TRBJ1-1; TRBD1 might be the D (6 bases). Trimming took 6 bases from V and 4 from J, leaving 15 bases between them. Germline-derived CDR1 and CDR2 are DFQATT and SNEGSKA (reference sequence). This CDR3 region has 13 residues. DNA of the CDR3: TGCAGTGCAGGCCGGGGGCAGGGCACTGAAGCTTTCTTT. This sequence encodes CSAGRGQGTEAFF.

In this sample, this clonotype turned up many times. This sequence joins TRBV20-1 and TRBJ1-1; a possible D gene is TRBD1 (6 bases). CDR3 length: 14 amino acids. CDR1 and CDR2 (germline): DFQATT, SNEGSKA (reference sequence). Trimming left V 1 base short and J 4 bases short, with 13 bases between. The CDR3 coding sequence is TGCAGTGCTAGAGTCGGGGGGCTGATCACTGAAGCTTTCTTT. Its translation is CSARVGGLITEAFF.

Ten or more counts support this clonotype. This rearrangement joins TRBV15 to TRBJ2-5; D remains ambiguous. The CDR3 spans 13 residues. The V end lost 0 bases, the J end lost 4 bases, and 6 bases lay between the germline ends. Germline CDR1 and CDR2: LNHNV and YYDKDF (reference sequence). The DNA of the CDR3 is TGTGCCACCAGCAGAGATTACGGAGAGACCCAGTACTTC. It is translated as CATSRDYGETQYF.

This clonotype showed up many times. The chain joins TRBV9 to TRBJ2-1; 7 bases agree with TRBD2. Unmatched junction bases numbered 3, after V lost 0 bases and J lost 3 bases. CDR1 is SGDLS and CDR2 is YYNGEE in the germline V gene. The CDR3 loop spans 15 amino acids. CDR3 in amino acids: CASSVGTGGYNEQFF. For the CDR3, the DNA is TGTGCCAGCAGCGTAGGGACGGGGGGCTACAATGAGCAGTTCTTC.

This clonotype occurred a few times. The rearrangement joins TRBV30 to TRBJ2-5; TRBD1 agrees at 7 bases. The CDR3 runs 15 residues. J gave up 4 bases and V 5 bases, and 13 bases lay outside the gene matches. Germline V gene sequence: CDR1 GTSNPN, CDR2 SVGIG (reference sequence). The CDR3 protein is CAWSTGQPGRETQYF. The CDR3 DNA reads as TGTGCCTGGTCTACGGGACAGCCCGGGCGAGAGACCCAGTACTTC.

This clonotype was picked up many times. The V gene is TRBV3-1, the J gene TRBJ1-1; D is possibly TRBD1 (6 bases). This CDR3 is built from 15 residues. The germline V gene encodes CDR1 LGHDT and CDR2 YNNKEL (reference sequence). Trimming took 3 bases from V and 2 from J, leaving 13 bases between them. Here the CDR3 reads CASSHGDTFNTEAFF. CDR3 DNA: TGTGCCAGCAGCCACGGGGACACCTTTAACACTGAAGCTTTCTTT.

This clonotype was seen a handful of times. V and J are TRBV28 and TRBJ1-4, with no clear D. The CDR3 totals 14 residues. V lost 5 bases and J 1 base, leaving 8 bases between the germline ends. Germline values: CDR1 MDHEN, CDR2 SYDVKM. CDR3 DNA: TGTGCCAGCAGTGTGTTTCGAACTAATGAAAAACTGTTTTTT. Translation: CASSVFRTNEKLFF.

In this sample, this clonotype turned up many times. This chain connects TRBV12-3 or TRBV12-4 to TRBJ2-3; 9 bases line up with TRBD1. Trimming cost V 6 bases and J 1 base; bases outside gene matches: 2. This CDR3 contains 14 residues. For the CDR3, the DNA is TGTGCCAGCAGCAGGGACAGGGGCACAGATACGCAGTATTTT. Encoded protein: CASSRDRGTDTQYF.

CDR3 residues: CASSGGLLSTQYF. The CDR3 nucleotides read TGTGCCAGTTCAGGCGGCCTCCTAAGTACGCAGTATTTT. The chain is built from TRBV19 and TRBJ2-3, with D unclear. CDR3 length: 13 residues. Per germline, CDR1 LNHDA and CDR2 SQIVND (reference sequence). The V end lost 8 bases, the J end lost 8 bases, and 17 bases lay between the germline ends.

Details on this clonotype: A read error may be the cause here, since a much bigger clone is one base away. The chain is built from TRBV18 and TRBJ1-1; D call uncertain. The CDR3 totals 12 residues. In germline, CDR1 is KGHSH, CDR2 LQKENI. The V end was cut by 3 bases, the J end by 6 bases, with 8 bases between. DNA for the CDR3: TGTGCCAGCTCACCTAGGTTTGCTGAAGCTTTCTTT. Protein product: CASSPRFAEAFF.

This clonotype was recorded a few times. The chain employs TRBV20-1 and TRBJ2-7; tentatively, D is TRBD2 (6 bases). From germline, CDR1 is DFQATT and CDR2 SNEGSKA (reference sequence). The CDR3 is 13 amino acids. The ends were cut back, 0 bases at V and 2 bases at J, with 8 bases in the middle. CDR3 loop: CSAREEGTYEQYF. CDR3 DNA: TGCAGTGCTAGAGAGGAGGGTACCTACGAGCAGTACTTC.

The sample holds many counts of this clonotype. The chain couples TRBV29-1 to TRBJ1-1; D perhaps matches TRBD1 (5 bases). The CDR3 covers 13 residues. Trimming took off 6 bases at V and 4 bases at J, with 15 bases between the two ends. Germline V gene data show CDR1 as SQVTM and CDR2 as ANQGSEA. Here the CDR3 DNA reads TGCAGCGTCGCTACGGCGAGGGGCACTGAAGCTTTCTTT. Encoded protein: CSVATARGTEAFF.

This clonotype was detected only a few times. The rearrangement joins TRBV15 to TRBJ2-7; D is uncertain. Trimming pared 1 base from V and 3 bases from J, leaving 4 bases between. Germline V lookup: CDR1 LNHNV, CDR2 YYDKDF (reference sequence). The CDR3 runs 12 residues. The CDR3 reads CATSRAGYEQYF. CDR3 nucleotides: TGTGCCACCAGCAGAGCCGGCTACGAGCAGTACTTC.

V gene TRBV28 combines with J gene TRBJ2-7; D gene ambiguous. This CDR3 has 12 amino acids. V dropped 7 bases and J dropped 2 bases, with 9 bases sitting between them. Germline V gives CDR1 MDHEN, CDR2 SYDVKM. CDR3 DNA sequence: TGTGCCAGCAAGAACTTCGCCTACGAGCAGTACTTC. Its protein is CASKNFAYEQYF.

This clonotype showed up many times. J is TRBJ2-3 and V is TRBV23-1, with 10 bases lining up with TRBD1. TRBV23-1 is an ORF for which the function is uncertain. Trimming removed 3 bases from V and 6 bases from J; junction bases left unmatched: 18. This CDR3 comprises 19 residues. The CDR3 loop is CASSQSPLAGQGLRDTQYF. The CDR3 nucleotides are TGCGCCAGCAGTCAGTCTCCCCTGGCGGGACAGGGGTTGAGGGATACGCAGTATTTT.

This chain connects TRBV12-5 to TRBJ1-2; tentatively, D is TRBD1 (6 bases). The CDR3 length is 15 residues. Germline V CDR1 and CDR2: LGHNT, FRNRAP. The V gene lost 5 bases and the J gene lost 4 bases, with 17 bases spanning the gap. CDR3 DNA sequence: TGTGCTAGTGGTCGGGAGGCTGGGGGCCTCTATGGCTACACCTTC. Protein: CASGREAGGLYGYTF. Supplemented by reference TRBV12-5 and TRBJ1-2, the full variable domain reads DARVTQTPRHKVTEMGQEVTMRCQPILGHNTVFWYRQTMMQGLELLAYFRNRAPLDDSGMPKDRFSAEMPDATLATLKIQPSEPRDSAVYFCASGREAGGLYGYTFGSGTRLTVV.

At least ten counts were recorded for this clonotype. The V and J genes are TRBV6-1 and TRBJ2-3; D tentatively fits TRBD1 or TRBD2 (5 bases each). The V gene's germline CDR1 is MNHNS and CDR2 SASEGT. The CDR3 runs to 15 residues. V lost 6 bases to trimming and J lost 3 bases, with 16 bases between them. DNA for the CDR3: TGTGCCAGCAGCCGGGACCGGCAGCGGACAGATACGCAGTATTTT. Translated, it gives CASSRDRQRTDTQYF.

This clonotype was detected ten times or more. The V and J genes are TRBV20-1 and TRBJ1-2; 7 nucleotides align to TRBD1. With 0 bases clipped from V and 7 bases from J, the junction kept 8 bases outside the gene matches. Per the germline V gene, CDR1 is DFQATT and CDR2 is SNEGSKA (reference sequence). This CDR3 spans 14 amino acids. CDR3 sequence (DNA): TGCAGTGCTAGAGATATAGGGGGCGGGTCTGGCTACACCTTC. Translation: CSARDIGGGSGYTF.

At least ten counts were recorded for this clonotype. V gene TRBV28 combines with J gene TRBJ2-2; tentatively, D is TRBD1 or TRBD2 (5 bases each). V shed 4 bases and J shed 4 bases, with 13 bases lying between them. Looked up from germline, CDR1 is MDHEN and CDR2 is SYDVKM. CDR3 size: 15 residues. The CDR3 nucleotides read TGTGCCAGCAGTTCCGTGGGGGTGGGCACCGGGGAGCTGTTTTTT. Protein product: CASSSVGVGTGELFF.